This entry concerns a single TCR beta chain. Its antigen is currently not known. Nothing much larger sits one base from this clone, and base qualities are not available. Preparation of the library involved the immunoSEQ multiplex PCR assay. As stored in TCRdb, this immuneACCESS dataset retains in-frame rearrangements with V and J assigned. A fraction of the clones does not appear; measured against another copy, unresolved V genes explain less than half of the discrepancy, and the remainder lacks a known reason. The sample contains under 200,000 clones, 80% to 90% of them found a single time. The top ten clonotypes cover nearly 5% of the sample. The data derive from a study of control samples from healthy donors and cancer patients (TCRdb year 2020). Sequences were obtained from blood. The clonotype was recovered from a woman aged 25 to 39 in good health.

This receptor carries the CDR3 CASSRSGTFDEQFF. The nucleotides are TGCGCCAGCAGCCGCTCCGGCACATTCGATGAGCAGTTCTTC. This chain is built from TRBV4-1 and TRBJ2-1, with no confident D gene call. V sheds 4 bases and J sheds 8 bases, leaving 15 bases between their ends. Based on the germline V gene, the CDR1 and CDR2 sequences are MGHRA and YSYEKL. The CDR3 sequence holds 14 residues, the cysteine and phenylalanine included. The entry retains the CDR3 DNA only, 42 bases that are in frame from base 1.